The 11 T cell receptor beta chains reported below all come from one sample, sequenced in a study of CXCR3-negative and CXCR3-positive naive CD8 T cells. General observations from the study: More hydrophobic TRB CDR3s were found in CXCR3-positive naive cells than in CXCR3-negative naive cells.

UMI-tagged TRB cDNA libraries were built via 5' RACE. TCRdb reprocessed the 5' RACE reads; each CDR3 protein has one entry and no DNA is given. This sample's table reports tens of thousands of distinct CDR3 sequences. No cognate antigen is known for these TCRs. Sequenced material: naive CXCR3+ CD8+ T cells from blood. Subset noted: CD45RO-CCR7+CD27+CD95- naive CD8+ T cells expressing CXCR3 (TNR3+). These receptors all come from a human donor in good health. Some clones in this sample may be carry-over from other donors' samples.

The chain employs TRBV29-1 and TRBJ2-2; TCRdb designates TRBD1, a call that cannot be tested without DNA. CDR3 size: 14 residues. The germline V gene has CDR1 SQVTM and CDR2 ANQGSEA. The CDR3: CSVATGANTGELFF.

The CDR3 loop is CASRDYTEAFF. V gene TRBV7-9 combines with J gene TRBJ1-1. Germline CDR1 SEHNR, CDR2 FQNEAQ (reference sequence). The CDR3 consists of 11 residues. The complete variable domain, with remaining parts taken from reference TRBV7-9 and TRBJ1-1, reads DTGVSQNPRHKITKRGQNVTFRCDPISEHNRLYWYRQTLGQGPEFLTYFQNEAQLEKSRLLSDRFSAERPKGSFSTLEIQRTEQGDSAMYLCASRDYTEAFFGQGTRLTVV.

The chain joins TRBV28 to TRBJ2-2; TCRdb designates TRBD2, a call that cannot be tested without DNA. CDR3 size: 18 residues. Germline V lookup: CDR1 MDHEN, CDR2 SYDVKM. CDR3 protein: CASSLTSGQGGARGELFF.

The chain recombines TRBV3-1 with TRBJ2-5; checking the TCRdb D call of TRBD2 is not possible without DNA. Germline V CDR1 and CDR2: LGHDT, YNNKEL (reference sequence). This CDR3 region has 15 residues. The CDR3 loop is CASCEEEGVHETQYF.

This sequence joins TRBV25-1 and TRBJ1-2; as DNA is missing, the TRBD1 call by TCRdb cannot be tested. CDR1 and CDR2 from the germline V gene are MGHDK and SYGVNS. The CDR3 is 13 amino acids. CDR3: CASSDGTNYGYTF.

J is TRBJ2-6 and V is TRBV20-1; there is no DNA to check the TCRdb D call of TRBD1. The CDR3 runs to 18 residues. The V gene's germline CDR1 is DFQATT and CDR2 SNEGSKA (reference sequence). The chain's CDR3 is CSARDHSGGGAGANVLTF.

The rearrangement links TRBV3-1 to TRBJ2-1; there is no DNA to check the TCRdb D call of TRBD2. The CDR3 consists of 14 residues. Germline loops: CDR1 LGHDT, CDR2 YNNKEL (reference sequence). The chain's CDR3 is CASSSSGGLNEQFF.

This chain uses TRBV7-2 with TRBJ2-7; with no DNA, the TCRdb D assignment of TRBD1 cannot be verified. Germline assignment: CDR1 SGHTA and CDR2 FQGNSA. There are 14 residues in the CDR3. CDR3 in amino acids: CASSSPRGNNEQFF.

The J gene is TRBJ2-1, the V gene TRBV4-1; TCRdb lists TRBD1, though no DNA is available to test this call. The V gene's germline CDR1 is MGHRA and CDR2 YSYEKL. The CDR3 has 15 residues. The CDR3 protein is CASSLSQGARNEQFF.

The chain joins TRBV28 to TRBJ1-1. CDR1 and CDR2 from the germline V gene are MDHEN and SYDVKM. The CDR3 covers 13 residues. This CDR3 is CASKVGRNTEAFF.

The chain joins TRBV27 to TRBJ2-1; TCRdb proposes TRBD2, but this gene call is untestable without DNA. Per germline, CDR1 MNHEY and CDR2 SMNVEV (reference sequence). The CDR3 is 17 amino acids. CDR3 protein: CASSLLAGGPLRNEQFF.